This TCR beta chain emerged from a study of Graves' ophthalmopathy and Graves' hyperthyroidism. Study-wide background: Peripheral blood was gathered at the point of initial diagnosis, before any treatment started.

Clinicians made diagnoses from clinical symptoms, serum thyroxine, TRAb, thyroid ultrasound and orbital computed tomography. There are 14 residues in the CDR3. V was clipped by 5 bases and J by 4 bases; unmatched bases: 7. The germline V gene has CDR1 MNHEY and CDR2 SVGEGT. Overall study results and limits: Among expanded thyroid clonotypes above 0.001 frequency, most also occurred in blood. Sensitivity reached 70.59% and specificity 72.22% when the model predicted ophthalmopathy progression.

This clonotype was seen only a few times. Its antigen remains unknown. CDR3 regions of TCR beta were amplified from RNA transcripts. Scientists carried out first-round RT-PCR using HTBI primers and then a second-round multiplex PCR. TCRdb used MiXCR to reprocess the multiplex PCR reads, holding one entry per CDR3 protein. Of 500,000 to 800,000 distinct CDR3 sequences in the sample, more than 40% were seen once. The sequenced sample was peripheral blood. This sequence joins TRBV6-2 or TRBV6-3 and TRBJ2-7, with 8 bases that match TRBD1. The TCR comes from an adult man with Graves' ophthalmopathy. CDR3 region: CASSPPGTGYEQYF. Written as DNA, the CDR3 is TGTGCCAGCAGTCCCCCCGGGACAGGTTACGAGCAGTACTTC.